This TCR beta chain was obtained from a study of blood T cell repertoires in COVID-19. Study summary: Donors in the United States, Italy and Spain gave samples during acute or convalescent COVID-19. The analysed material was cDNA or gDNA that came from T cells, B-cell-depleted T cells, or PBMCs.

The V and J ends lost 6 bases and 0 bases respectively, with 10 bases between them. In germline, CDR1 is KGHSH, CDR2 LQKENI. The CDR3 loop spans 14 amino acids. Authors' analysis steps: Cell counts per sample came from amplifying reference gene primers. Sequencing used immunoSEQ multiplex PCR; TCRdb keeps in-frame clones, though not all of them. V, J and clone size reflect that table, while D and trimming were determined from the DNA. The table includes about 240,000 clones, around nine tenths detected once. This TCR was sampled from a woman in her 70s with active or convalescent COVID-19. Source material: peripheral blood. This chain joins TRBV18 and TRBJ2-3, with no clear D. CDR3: CASSPRPSTDTQYF. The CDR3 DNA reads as TGTGCCAGCTCCCCGCGTCCCAGCACAGATACGCAGTATTTT.